The text below deals with one T cell receptor beta chain. Its cognate antigen is unknown. This record belongs to a study of regulatory T cells in long-lasting Graves disease. Study findings and constraints: Public clonotype sharing was higher in persistent than newly diagnosed patients.

The sample's time point: persistent/refractory GD, antithyroid drugs over 5 years with positive TRAb. The TCR library was made from RNA extracted from PBMCs. The V end was cut by 1 base, the J end by 3 bases, with 14 bases between. From germline, CDR1 is DFQATT and CDR2 SNEGSKA (reference sequence). The CDR3 is 15 amino acids. To make TCR beta libraries, researchers used iRepertoire HTBI primers and Arm-PCR of CDR3 regions. MiXCR, applied by TCRdb to the multiplex PCR reads, yields one record per CDR3 protein. The table shows 400,000 or so distinct CDR3 sequences, with 20% to 25% occurring only once. The source material was peripheral blood mononuclear cells (PBMCs), sampled when the disease was refractory, from a patient treated with antithyroid drugs. This rearrangement joins TRBV20-1 to TRBJ2-3; D is tentatively TRBD1 or TRBD2 (6 bases each). The TCR sequence derives from a female donor with Graves disease. CDR3 nucleotides: TGCAGTGCTAGAGGCGGCGGGACACAGACAGATACGCAGTATTTT. Translating it yields CSARGGGTQTDTQYF.